This T cell receptor beta chain was sequenced for a study of Graves' ophthalmopathy and Graves' hyperthyroidism. The study's findings and limits: Most thyroid clonotypes with frequency above 0.001 were detected in blood too. For separating ophthalmopathy from stable hyperthyroidism, a 13-signature model gave 85% to 90% sensitivity and roughly 83% specificity.

Hyperthyroidism patients were newly diagnosed, ill under 2 months, and aged 18 to 65 years. Clinical symptoms, serum thyroxine, TRAb, thyroid ultrasound and orbital computed tomography were relied on for diagnosis. This clonotype was recorded many times. Its antigen remains unknown. RNA transcripts yielded amplified TCR beta CDR3 regions. HTBI-primed RT-PCR formed the first round, and a multiplex PCR formed the second. TCRdb itself ran the multiplex PCR reads through MiXCR, one entry per CDR3 protein. The sample records about 420,000 distinct CDR3 sequences, 21% being singletons. Sequenced input: peripheral blood. This receptor was taken from a woman in her late teens or twenties with stable Graves' hyperthyroidism.

The CDR3 here is CSVEESHRGLYEQYF. In DNA form, the CDR3 reads TGCAGCGTTGAAGAAAGTCACAGGGGGCTATACGAGCAGTACTTC. The V gene is TRBV29-1, the J gene TRBJ2-7; TRBD1 agrees at 9 bases. The CDR3 extends over 15 amino acids. V lost 0 bases and J lost 4; bases outside the gene matches: 7. Germline V gene data show CDR1 as SQVTM and CDR2 as ANQGSEA.